A single sample gave rise to the 7 T cell receptor beta chains below, sequenced in a study of blood T cell repertoires in COVID-19. Using immunoSEQ multiplex PCR, the repertoire was profiled, and TCRdb retains in-frame clones only, with some absent. The sample contains 150,000 or so clones, 82% of which appear only once. Sequencing used peripheral blood. These receptor sequences come from a woman between 65 and 79 years old with acute or convalescent COVID-19.

The V gene is TRBV27, the J gene TRBJ2-7; D might be TRBD2 (7 bases). The V and J ends lost 7 bases and 7 bases respectively, with 17 bases between them. Germline CDR1 reads MNHEY; CDR2 reads SMNVEV (reference sequence). The CDR3 has 13 amino acids. Here the CDR3 DNA reads TGTGCCAGCACCGACATCGGGGGGCGAGAGCAGTACTTC. This gives the protein CASTDIGGREQYF.

This clone has only one observation. V gene TRBV12-3 or TRBV12-4 combines with J gene TRBJ1-1; 7 positions match TRBD1. The CDR3 is 11 residues long. The V and J ends lost 7 bases and 7 bases, in that order; junction bases with no gene match: 3. This CDR3 reads CASTQGGEAFF. The CDR3 nucleotides read TGTGCCAGCACCCAGGGGGGTGAAGCTTTCTTT.

This chain joins TRBV5-4 and TRBJ2-5; TRBD2 agrees at 10 bases. Looked up from germline, CDR1 is SGHNT and CDR2 is YYREEE (reference sequence). This CDR3 contains 15 residues. Trimming cost V 4 bases and J 5 bases; bases outside gene matches: 8. CDR3 amino acids: CASSTLAGEGETQYF. CDR3 nucleotides: TGTGCCAGCAGCACCCTAGCGGGAGAAGGGGAGACCCAGTACTTC.

The chain uses TRBV4-1 and TRBJ2-7; 7 bases are a match to TRBD2. CDR3 length: 15 amino acids. After removal of 1 base from V and 7 bases from J, the junction contained 10 bases not matched to a gene. In germline, CDR1 is MGHRA, CDR2 YSYEKL. The CDR3 here is CASSQVQAGSWEQYF. CDR3 bases: TGCGCCAGCAGCCAAGTCCAAGCGGGGTCGTGGGAGCAGTACTTC.

This sequence joins TRBV18 and TRBJ1-1, with D maybe TRBD1 (6 bases). With 3 bases removed from V and 7 bases from J, the gap between germline ends came to 18 bases. CDR1 KGHSH and CDR2 LQKENI come from the germline V gene. The CDR3 runs 15 residues. The CDR3 region has the DNA TGTGCCAGCTCACCCCAAGGCGGGGGCATCGGTGAAGCTTTCTTT. Translation: CASSPQGGGIGEAFF. Full variable domain (remainder filled in from reference TRBV18 and TRBJ1-1): NAGVMQNPRHLVRRRGQEARLRCSPMKGHSHVYWYRQLPEEGLKFMVYLQKENIIDESGMPKERFSAEFPKEGPSILRIQQVVRGDSAAYFCASSPQGGGIGEAFFGQGTRLTVV.

The chain combines TRBV6-6 with TRBJ1-3; D is uncertain. The CDR3 consists of 14 residues. Trimming stripped 6 bases from V and 2 bases from J, with 11 bases between. The germline CDR1 and CDR2 sequences are MNHNY and SVGAGI (reference sequence). In DNA form, the CDR3 reads TGTGCCAGCAGACCCGACATCACTGGAAACACCATATATTTT. The encoded protein is CASRPDITGNTIYF.

The chain has TRBV29-1 and TRBJ1-2, with D possibly matching TRBD1 (5 bases). CDR1 SQVTM and CDR2 ANQGSEA come from the germline V gene. The CDR3 loop spans 12 amino acids. V was cut by 2 bases and J by 8 bases, with 12 bases left in between. DNA of the CDR3: TGCAGCGTTGAACGACAGCGCTTGGGCTACACCTTC. This sequence encodes CSVERQRLGYTF.